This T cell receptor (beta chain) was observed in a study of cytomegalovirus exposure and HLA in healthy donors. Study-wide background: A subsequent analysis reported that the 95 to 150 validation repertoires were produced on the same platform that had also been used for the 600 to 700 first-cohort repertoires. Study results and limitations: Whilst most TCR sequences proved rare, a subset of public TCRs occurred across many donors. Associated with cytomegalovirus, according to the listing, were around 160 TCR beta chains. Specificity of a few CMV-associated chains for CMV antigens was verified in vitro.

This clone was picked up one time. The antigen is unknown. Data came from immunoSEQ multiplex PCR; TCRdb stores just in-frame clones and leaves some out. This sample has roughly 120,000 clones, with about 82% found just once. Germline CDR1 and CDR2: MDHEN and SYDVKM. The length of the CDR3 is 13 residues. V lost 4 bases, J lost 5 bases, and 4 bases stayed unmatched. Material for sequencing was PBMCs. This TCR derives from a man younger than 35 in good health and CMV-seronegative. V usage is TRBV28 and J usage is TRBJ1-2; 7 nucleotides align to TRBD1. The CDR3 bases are TGTGCCAGCAGTTCTGGACAGGTTTATGGCTACACCTTC. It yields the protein CASSSGQVYGYTF.